The 4 T cell receptor beta chains below all came from one sample that was sequenced in a study of T cell changes during pregnancy in multiple sclerosis. Only in-frame clones appear in the TCRdb table, and some are missing; sequencing was by immunoSEQ multiplex PCR. The sample lists about 77,000 clones, about 88% occurring once. This specimen consisted of peripheral blood, obtained before pregnancy. These receptors all come from a female donor with multiple sclerosis, enrolled in a pregnancy study.

J is TRBJ1-2 and V is TRBV5-4, with D possibly TRBD1 on 5 matching bases. This CDR3 is 16 amino acids long. The V gene lost 1 base and the J gene lost 0 bases, with 13 bases spanning the gap. In germline, CDR1 is SGHNT, CDR2 YYREEE (reference sequence). This chain's CDR3 is CASSLMVEGSNYGYTF. The CDR3 nucleotides are TGTGCCAGCAGCTTGATGGTGGAGGGGTCTAACTATGGCTACACCTTC.

The rearrangement uses TRBV4-3 and TRBJ1-2; D unclear. CDR1 and CDR2 (germline): LGHNA, YSLEER. V was cut by 0 bases and J by 2 bases, with 7 bases left in between. There are 14 residues in the CDR3. The CDR3 spells CASSQDPENYGYTF. In nucleotides, the CDR3 is TGCGCCAGCAGCCAAGACCCCGAGAACTATGGCTACACCTTC.

The chain employs TRBV7-9 and TRBJ2-5; 8 bases are shared with TRBD2. This CDR3 comprises 17 residues. The V gene's germline CDR1 is SEHNR and CDR2 FQNEAQ (reference sequence). V was pared by 5 bases and J by 1 base, with 12 bases of the junction left unmatched. DNA for the CDR3: TGTGCCAGCAGCCCCCGGGGGGGTACAGGGCCCCAAGAGACCCAGTACTTC. Translation gives CASSPRGGTGPQETQYF.

V usage is TRBV18 and J usage is TRBJ1-1, with D unresolved. This CDR3 spans 15 amino acids. V shed 5 bases and J shed 3 bases, with 16 bases lying between them. The germline gives CDR1 KGHSH, CDR2 LQKENI. The CDR3 bases are TGTGCCAGCTCAGCCACGGGGTTGGGCTACACTGAAGCTTTCTTT. This sequence encodes CASSATGLGYTEAFF.